The sequence of this T cell receptor (beta chain) was determined in a study of tumor and adjacent non-tumor tissue in lung cancer. No cell sorting was done before RNA was extracted from the tissue. A modified ARM-PCR protocol with three rounds of nested PCR amplified TCRbeta. Each CDR3 protein is one row after TCRdb ran MiXCR on the multiplex PCR reads. The repertoire holds 75,000 to 95,000 distinct CDR3 sequences, with 72% as singletons. V was pared by 5 bases and J by 10 bases, with 14 bases between. The germline gives CDR1 SQVTM, CDR2 ANQGSEA. CDR3 length equals 12 residues. The chain employs TRBV29-1 and TRBJ2-2, with D possibly being TRBD1 or TRBD2 (5 bases each). The TCR comes from a woman aged 35 to 49 with non-small cell lung cancer. Sequencing input: lung tumor tissue. The CDR3 coding sequence is TGCAGCGTTAGACGGGGCGCCGTGGAGCTGTTTTTT. This encodes CSVRRGAVELFF.